Presented here are 31 T cell receptor beta chains from one specimen sequenced in a study of T-cell reconstitution after alpha-beta-depleted transplantation in children. The TCRbeta library incorporated unique molecular identifiers. From the PCR reads, TCRdb called clonotypes with MiXCR, one entry per CDR3 protein. Of about 360,000 distinct CDR3 sequences listed, approximately 12% were seen once; the top ten hold about 3.9%. This sample comprised PBMCs, obtained from the stem cell graft. The receptors shown here come from a human donor who donated a stem cell graft to a child with Fanconi anemia.

The chain carries TRBV19 and TRBJ1-5, with D tentatively TRBD1 (5 bases). V shed 5 bases and J shed 0 bases, with 8 bases lying between them. Germline V CDR1 and CDR2: LNHDA, SQIVND (reference sequence). The CDR3 length is 14 residues. The CDR3 loop reads CASSGQASNQPQHF. The CDR3 bases are TGTGCCAGTAGTGGACAAGCTAGCAATCAGCCCCAGCATTTT. The variable domain in full, with the rest retrieved from reference TRBV19 and TRBJ1-5, is DGGITQSPKYLFRKEGQNVTLSCEQNLNHDAMYWYRQDPGQGLRLIYYSQIVNDFQKGDIAEGYSVSREKKESFPLTVTSAQKNPTAFYLCASSGQASNQPQHFGDGTRLSIL.

This clonotype was counted a few times. The chain links TRBV28 to TRBJ1-2, with no clear D. Germline CDR1 reads MDHEN; CDR2 reads SYDVKM. Trimming took 8 bases from V and 7 from J, leaving 11 bases between them. This CDR3 spans 11 amino acids. DNA for the CDR3: TGTGCCAGCCGGCCGAAAACTGGCTACACCTTC. Protein: CASRPKTGYTF.

This clonotype has a count of ten or more. This chain connects TRBV6-1 to TRBJ1-4; D perhaps matches TRBD1 (5 bases). The CDR3 consists of 14 residues. V gave up 7 bases and J gave up 6 bases, with 15 bases separating them. The germline V gene has CDR1 MNHNS and CDR2 SASEGT. The CDR3 region is CASTKDSAYEKLFF. CDR3 sequence (DNA): TGTGCCAGCACGAAAGACAGTGCCTATGAAAAACTGTTTTTT.

This clonotype came up a few times. The V and J genes are TRBV20-1 and TRBJ2-1; tentatively, D is TRBD2 (5 bases). Germline V gene data show CDR1 as DFQATT and CDR2 as SNEGSKA (reference sequence). V was trimmed by 6 bases and J by 0 bases, leaving 18 bases between them. CDR3 length: 16 amino acids. The CDR3 protein is CSAEPGLTFSYNEQFF. In DNA, the CDR3 is TGCAGTGCCGAACCTGGACTTACCTTCTCCTACAATGAGCAGTTCTTC.

In the case of this clonotype: A much larger clone sits a single nucleotide away, making a read error possible. The chain joins TRBV6-6 to TRBJ2-1; D tentatively reads TRBD1 or TRBD2 (5 bases each). CDR3 length: 13 residues. Germline V gene lookup returns CDR1 MNHNY and CDR2 SVGAGI (reference sequence). CDR3: CVSSAGANNEQFF. Written as DNA, the CDR3 is TGTGTCAGCAGCGCCGGGGCCAACAATGAGCAGTTCTTC.

This clonotype was seen a handful of times. The chain carries TRBV10-1 and TRBJ1-2, with D possibly TRBD1 on 6 matching bases. Trimming left V 4 bases short and J 6 bases short, with 12 bases between. CDR3 length: 13 residues. Germline-derived CDR1 and CDR2 are WNHNN and SYGVQD (reference sequence). The CDR3 region is CASSVYRENGYTF. The CDR3 coding sequence is TGCGCCAGCAGTGTTTACAGGGAGAATGGCTACACCTTC.

This clonotype has a handful of counts. A read error may be the cause here, since a much bigger clone is one base away. The rearrangement joins TRBV7-9 to TRBJ1-5, with D hard to call. The CDR3 covers 12 residues. The germline gives CDR1 SEHNR, CDR2 FQNEAQ (reference sequence). The CDR3 bases are TGTTCCAGCAGCTTAGACGTTCAGCCCCAGCATTTT. Encoded protein: CSSSLDVQPQHF.

V usage is TRBV4-1 and J usage is TRBJ1-2; D is undetermined. Germline values: CDR1 MGHRA, CDR2 YSYEKL. Trimming removed 0 bases from V and 4 bases from J, with 15 bases in between. The CDR3 loop spans 16 amino acids. The CDR3 loop is CASSQDDGRKIYGYTF. The CDR3 DNA reads as TGCGCCAGCAGCCAAGATGATGGCAGGAAGATCTATGGCTACACCTTC.

This clonotype was seen repeatedly, ten times or more. The chain links TRBV19 to TRBJ2-3, with D possibly TRBD1 on 5 matching bases. Per the germline V gene, CDR1 is LNHDA and CDR2 is SQIVND (reference sequence). This CDR3 contains 12 residues. The germline V and J ends were trimmed by 10 bases and 0 bases, with 8 bases remaining between them. In DNA form, the CDR3 reads TGTGCCACAAGACAGAGCACAGATACGCAGTATTTT. As protein: CATRQSTDTQYF.

Many counts were recorded for this clonotype. The chain joins TRBV12-3 or TRBV12-4 to TRBJ2-1; D uncertain. CDR3 length equals 13 residues. Deletions cut 2 bases from V and 6 bases from J, with 8 bases between. CDR3 nucleotides: TGTGCCAGCAGTTTACGACAAACCAATGAGCAGTTCTTC. It translates to CASSLRQTNEQFF.

This clonotype was observed a handful of times. CDR3 nucleotide sequence: TGCGCCAGCAGCTTGGTCCTCAGTTCGGATCAAGAGACCCAGTACTTC. Protein product: CASSLVLSSDQETQYF. V gene TRBV5-1 combines with J gene TRBJ2-5; D gene uncertain. V dropped 0 bases and J dropped 2 bases, with 14 bases sitting between them. The CDR3 has 16 amino acids. Germline-derived CDR1 and CDR2 are SGHRS and YFSETQ.

This chain connects TRBV6-1 to TRBJ1-1; 8 nucleotides line up with TRBD1. From germline, CDR1 is MNHNS and CDR2 SASEGT. V dropped 3 bases and J dropped 1; count of bases not matched to a gene: 1. The CDR3 spans 14 residues. For the CDR3, the DNA is TGTGCCAGCAGTGATGGACAGGGGAACACTGAAGCTTTCTTT. The encoded protein is CASSDGQGNTEAFF.

The rearrangement links TRBV15 to TRBJ2-3; D ambiguous. The V gene lost 8 bases and the J gene lost 2 bases, with 11 bases spanning the gap. Germline V CDR1 and CDR2: LNHNV, YYDKDF (reference sequence). The CDR3 contains 13 residues. The CDR3 DNA reads TGTGCCACCGGGCTCGGAATCACAGATACGCAGTATTTT. Translation: CATGLGITDTQYF.

This clonotype was seen a handful of times. The CDR3 DNA reads as TGCGCCAGCAGCCAGTTCGGCGGGATGAACACTGAAGCTTTCTTT. This codes for CASSQFGGMNTEAFF. The gene calls are TRBV4-1 and TRBJ1-1; D ambiguous. CDR1 and CDR2 from the germline V gene are MGHRA and YSYEKL. The V end was cut by 3 bases, the J end by 0 bases, with 11 bases between. The CDR3 is 15 residues long.

The rearrangement joins TRBV6-1 to TRBJ1-1; no clear D gene. Germline V gene sequence: CDR1 MNHNS, CDR2 SASEGT. Between the trimmed V and J ends, which lost 7 bases and 2 bases, there was a span of 14 bases. The CDR3 is 14 residues long. The CDR3 region is CASTDLRPNTEAFF. In nucleotides, the CDR3 is TGTGCCAGCACCGACCTGAGACCCAACACTGAAGCTTTCTTT.

This clonotype was recorded many times. The chain joins TRBV12-3 or TRBV12-4 to TRBJ2-3; possibly TRBD1 or TRBD2 for D (5 bases each). The CDR3 is 14 amino acids. V was clipped by 4 bases and J by 3 bases, with 11 bases between them. The CDR3 bases are TGTGCCAGCAGTTACGAGGGGTTTACAGATACGCAGTATTTT. Its translation is CASSYEGFTDTQYF.

There are many counts of this clonotype. The chain employs TRBV12-3 or TRBV12-4 and TRBJ2-1; perhaps TRBD2 as D (6 bases). This CDR3 has 13 amino acids. V dropped 10 bases and J dropped 7 bases, with 17 bases sitting between them. CDR3 in amino acids: CATNPGLPNEQFF. CDR3 bases: TGTGCCACCAACCCGGGACTGCCAAATGAGCAGTTCTTC.

This clonotype was detected only a few times. The CDR3 loop reads CASSRGTPNTGELFF. CDR3 DNA sequence: TGTGCCAGCAGCCGCGGGACACCGAACACCGGGGAGCTGTTTTTT. This chain connects TRBV4-2 to TRBJ2-2, with D perhaps TRBD1 or TRBD2 (6 bases each). The CDR3 has 15 amino acids. Germline assignment: CDR1 LGHNA and CDR2 YNFKEQ. V was trimmed by 4 bases and J by 0 bases, leaving 9 bases between them.

The rearrangement links TRBV6-1 to TRBJ2-5; 10 bases are shared with TRBD2. This CDR3 spans 13 amino acids. The trim removed 7 bases at V and 3 bases at J, leaving 2 bases unmatched. Germline V gene lookup returns CDR1 MNHNS and CDR2 SASEGT. CDR3 sequence reads: CASTLAGEETQYF. CDR3 DNA sequence: TGTGCCAGCACCCTAGCGGGGGAAGAGACCCAGTACTTC.

This chain uses TRBV6-2 or TRBV6-3 with TRBJ2-7, with TRBD1 matching over 7 bases. V was pared by 0 bases and J by 7 bases, with 0 bases of the junction left unmatched. This CDR3 has 12 amino acids. Germline V lookup: CDR1 MNHEY, CDR2 SVGEGT. CDR3: CASSYSTGEQYF. Written as DNA, the CDR3 is TGTGCCAGCAGTTACTCGACAGGGGAGCAGTACTTC.

There are a few counts of this clonotype. The chain combines TRBV20-1 with TRBJ1-2; D is unresolved. The germline V gene encodes CDR1 DFQATT and CDR2 SNEGSKA (reference sequence). CDR3 length: 10 residues. Trimming cost V 6 bases and J 6 bases, with 8 bases left between them. The DNA of the CDR3 is TGCAGTGCGAAACCTGATGGCTACACCTTC. This sequence encodes CSAKPDGYTF.

This clonotype has a handful of counts. The chain recombines TRBV2 with TRBJ2-3; no firm D call. The CDR3 spans 13 residues. From germline, CDR1 is SNHLY and CDR2 FYNNEI. V lost 3 bases and J 5 bases, leaving 9 bases between the germline ends. In nucleotides, the CDR3 is TGTGCCAGCAGTGAGGTCGGTGAAGATACGCAGTATTTT. Encoded protein: CASSEVGEDTQYF.

V gene TRBV6-1 combines with J gene TRBJ2-7, with D tentatively TRBD2 (5 bases). Trimming cost V 6 bases and J 0 bases, with 12 bases left between them. Germline V CDR1 and CDR2: MNHNS, SASEGT. This CDR3 is built from 14 residues. The CDR3 loop is CASRPGIRSYEQYV. Here the CDR3 DNA reads TGTGCCAGCAGGCCCGGGATACGCTCCTACGAGCAGTACGTC.

This clonotype appeared many times. This sequence joins TRBV28 and TRBJ1-1, with D possibly matching TRBD1 (6 bases). V was pared by 4 bases and J by 8 bases, with 17 bases between. Germline V lookup: CDR1 MDHEN, CDR2 SYDVKM. The CDR3 contains 14 residues. The CDR3 is CASSSLLPGTEAFF. The DNA for the CDR3 is TGTGCCAGCAGTTCACTGCTCCCCGGGACAGAAGCTTTCTTT.

Ten or more counts support this clonotype. The CDR3 is CSAINRGLQETQYF. CDR3 sequence (DNA): TGCAGTGCTATAAACAGGGGGCTCCAAGAGACCCAGTACTTC. The chain links TRBV20-1 to TRBJ2-5; 9 bases agree with TRBD1. With V trimmed by 4 bases and J by 1 base, 4 bases remained unmatched. The CDR3 loop spans 14 amino acids. CDR1 DFQATT and CDR2 SNEGSKA come from the germline V gene (reference sequence).

The CDR3 DNA is TGTGCCAGCAGGCCGGGACACAGCACAGATACGCAGTATTTT. This sequence encodes CASRPGHSTDTQYF. The chain recombines TRBV6-1 with TRBJ2-3; the D gene is possibly TRBD1 (6 bases). Germline-derived CDR1 and CDR2 are MNHNS and SASEGT. V was clipped by 6 bases and J by 0 bases, with 10 bases between them. The CDR3 has 14 residues.

The chain joins TRBV5-1 to TRBJ1-2, with D uncertain. Looked up from germline, CDR1 is SGHRS and CDR2 is YFSETQ. Trimming stripped 3 bases from V and 6 bases from J, with 15 bases between. The CDR3 has 14 residues. The CDR3 here is CASSSSTGGDGYTF. CDR3 nucleotides: TGCGCCAGCAGCTCCTCGACGGGAGGTGATGGCTACACCTTC.

CDR3 residues: CASSDVGRTDTQYF. The CDR3 DNA is TGTGCCAGCAGTGACGTTGGCCGCACAGATACGCAGTATTTT. The V and J genes are TRBV2 and TRBJ2-3; D not resolved. The germline V gene encodes CDR1 SNHLY and CDR2 FYNNEI. The CDR3 is 14 amino acids. V dropped 3 bases and J dropped 1 base, with 8 bases sitting between them.

The chain is built from TRBV29-1 and TRBJ2-7; 10 nucleotides align to TRBD1. The germline V gene has CDR1 SQVTM and CDR2 ANQGSEA. The CDR3 runs to 15 residues. V dropped 4 bases and J dropped 4; count of bases not matched to a gene: 10. DNA for the CDR3: TGCAGCGTTGTACCGGGACAGGGGATCGGGTACGAGCAGTACTTC. Its protein product is CSVVPGQGIGYEQYF.

Only a few counts were recorded for this clonotype. The J gene is TRBJ1-3, the V gene TRBV20-1, with no clear D. CDR1 DFQATT and CDR2 SNEGSKA come from the germline V gene (reference sequence). Trimming took off 4 bases at V and 0 bases at J, with 13 bases between the two ends. There are 15 residues in the CDR3. CDR3 nucleotides: TGCAGTGCTAAAAGAAGCGGGAACTCTGGAAACACCATATATTTT. This sequence encodes CSAKRSGNSGNTIYF.

This rearrangement joins TRBV2 to TRBJ1-1; 7 bases fit TRBD1. The ends lost 10 bases at V and 2 bases at J; junction bases unmatched: 4. Germline assignment: CDR1 SNHLY and CDR2 FYNNEI. CDR3 size: 12 residues. Written as DNA, the CDR3 is TGTGCCACAAGGGACAGCAACACTGAAGCTTTCTTT. Translating gives CATRDSNTEAFF.